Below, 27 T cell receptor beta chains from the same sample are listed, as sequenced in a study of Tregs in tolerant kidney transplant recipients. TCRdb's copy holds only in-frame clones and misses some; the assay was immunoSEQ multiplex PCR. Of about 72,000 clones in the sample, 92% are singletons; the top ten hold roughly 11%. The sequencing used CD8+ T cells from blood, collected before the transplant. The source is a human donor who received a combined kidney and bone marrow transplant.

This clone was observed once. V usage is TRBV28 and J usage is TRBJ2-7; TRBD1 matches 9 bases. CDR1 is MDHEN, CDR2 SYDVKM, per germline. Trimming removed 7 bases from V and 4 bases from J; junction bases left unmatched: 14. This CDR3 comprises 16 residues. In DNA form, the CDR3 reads TGTGCCAGCATGGGTCTAGGGACAGGGTTGACTTACGAGCAGTACTTC. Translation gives CASMGLGTGLTYEQYF.

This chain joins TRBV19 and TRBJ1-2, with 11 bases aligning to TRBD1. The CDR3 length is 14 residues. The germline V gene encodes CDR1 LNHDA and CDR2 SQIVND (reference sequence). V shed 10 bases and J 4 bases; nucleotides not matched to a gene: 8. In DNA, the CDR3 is TGTGCCAATATCGGACAGGGGGCCCCCTATGGCTACACCTTC. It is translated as CANIGQGAPYGYTF.

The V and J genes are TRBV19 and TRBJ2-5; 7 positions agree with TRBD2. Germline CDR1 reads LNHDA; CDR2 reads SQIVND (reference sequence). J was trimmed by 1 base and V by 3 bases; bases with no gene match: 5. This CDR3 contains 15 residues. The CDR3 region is CASSMSPGGQETQYF. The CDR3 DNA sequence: TGTGCCAGTAGTATGTCGCCGGGAGGCCAAGAGACCCAGTACTTC.

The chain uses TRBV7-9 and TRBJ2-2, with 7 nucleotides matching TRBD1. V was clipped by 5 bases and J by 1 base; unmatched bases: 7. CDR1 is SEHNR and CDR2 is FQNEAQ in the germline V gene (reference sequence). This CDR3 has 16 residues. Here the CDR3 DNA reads TGTGCCAGCAGCCCCCGGACAGGAAAGAACACCGGGGAGCTGTTTTTT. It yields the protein CASSPRTGKNTGELFF. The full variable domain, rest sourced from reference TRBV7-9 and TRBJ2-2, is DTGVSQNPRHKITKRGQNVTFRCDPISEHNRLYWYRQTLGQGPEFLTYFQNEAQLEKSRLLSDRFSAERPKGSFSTLEIQRTEQGDSAMYLCASSPRTGKNTGELFFGEGSRLTVL.

The CDR3 sequence: CASSFMAWERGEQYF. CDR3 bases: TGTGCCAGCAGCTTCATGGCGTGGGAAAGGGGCGAGCAGTACTTC. The chain links TRBV11-2 to TRBJ2-7; tentative D call: TRBD1 (5 bases). Germline assignment: CDR1 SGHAT and CDR2 FQNNGV. The length of the CDR3 is 15 residues. Trimming removed 3 bases at V and 6 bases at J, with 18 bases between.

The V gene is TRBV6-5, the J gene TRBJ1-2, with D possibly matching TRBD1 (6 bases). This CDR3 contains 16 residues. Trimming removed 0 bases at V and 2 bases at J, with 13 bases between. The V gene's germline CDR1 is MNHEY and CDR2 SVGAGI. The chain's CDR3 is CASSYSTGEKNYGYTF. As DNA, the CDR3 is TGTGCCAGCAGTTACTCGACAGGAGAGAAGAACTATGGCTACACCTTC.

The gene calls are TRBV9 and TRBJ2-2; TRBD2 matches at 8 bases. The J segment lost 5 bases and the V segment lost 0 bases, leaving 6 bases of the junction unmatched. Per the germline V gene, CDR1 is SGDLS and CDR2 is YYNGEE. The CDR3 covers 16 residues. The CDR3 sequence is CASSVALGGGTGELFF. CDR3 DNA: TGTGCCAGCAGCGTAGCGCTCGGGGGGGGGACCGGGGAGCTGTTTTTT.

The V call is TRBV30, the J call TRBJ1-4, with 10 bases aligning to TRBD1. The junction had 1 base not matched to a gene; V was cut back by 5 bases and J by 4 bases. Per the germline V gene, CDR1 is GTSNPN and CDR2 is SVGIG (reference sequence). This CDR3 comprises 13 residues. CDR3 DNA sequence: TGTGCCTGGGGGACAGGGGATAATGAAAAACTGTTTTTT. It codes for CAWGTGDNEKLFF.

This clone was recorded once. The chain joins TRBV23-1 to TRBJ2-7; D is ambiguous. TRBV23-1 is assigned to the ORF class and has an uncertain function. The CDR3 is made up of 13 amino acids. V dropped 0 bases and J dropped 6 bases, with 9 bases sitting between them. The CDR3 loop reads CASSQSRPGEQYF. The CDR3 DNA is TGCGCCAGCAGTCAATCGAGACCAGGCGAGCAGTACTTC.

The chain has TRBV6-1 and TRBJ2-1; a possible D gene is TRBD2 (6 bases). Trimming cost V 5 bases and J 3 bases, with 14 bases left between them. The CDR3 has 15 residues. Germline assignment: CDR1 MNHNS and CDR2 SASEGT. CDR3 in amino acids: CASSPAGRHYNEQFF. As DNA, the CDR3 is TGTGCCAGCAGTCCCGCGGGGAGGCACTACAATGAGCAGTTCTTC.

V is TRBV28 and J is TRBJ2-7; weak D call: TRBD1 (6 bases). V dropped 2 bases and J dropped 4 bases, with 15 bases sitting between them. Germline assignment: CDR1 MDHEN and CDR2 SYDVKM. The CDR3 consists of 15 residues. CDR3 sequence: CASSLGQRSPYEQYF. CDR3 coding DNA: TGTGCCAGCAGTTTAGGACAGCGATCCCCTTACGAGCAGTACTTC.

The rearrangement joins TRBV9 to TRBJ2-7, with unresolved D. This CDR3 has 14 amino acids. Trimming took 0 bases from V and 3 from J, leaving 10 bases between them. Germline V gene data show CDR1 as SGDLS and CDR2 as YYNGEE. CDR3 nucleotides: TGTGCCAGCAGCGTAGGTTCCAAGAGCTACGAGCAGTACTTC. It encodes CASSVGSKSYEQYF. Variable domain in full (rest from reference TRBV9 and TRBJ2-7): DSGVTQTPKHLITATGQRVTLRCSPRSGDLSVYWYQQSLDQGLQFLIQYYNGEERAKGNILERFSAQQFPDLHSELNLSSLELGDSALYFCASSVGSKSYEQYFGPGTRLTVT.

CDR3 amino acids: CASSVARQGAIQMGTDTQYF. CDR3 DNA sequence: TGTGCCAGCAGCGTAGCCCGCCAGGGGGCAATTCAGATGGGCACAGATACGCAGTATTTT. The V call is TRBV9, the J call TRBJ2-3; 8 bases fit TRBD1. Per the germline V gene, CDR1 is SGDLS and CDR2 is YYNGEE. The CDR3 consists of 20 residues. V was clipped by 0 bases and J by 1 base; unmatched bases: 16.

The CDR3 sequence: CASSDFIGYEQYF. The CDR3 nucleotides read TGTGCCAGCAGTGACTTTATCGGCTACGAGCAGTACTTC. The chain couples TRBV6-1 to TRBJ2-7, with D uncertain. Germline V gene data show CDR1 as MNHNS and CDR2 as SASEGT. The CDR3 covers 13 residues. The V gene lost 3 bases and the J gene lost 3 bases, with 9 bases spanning the gap.

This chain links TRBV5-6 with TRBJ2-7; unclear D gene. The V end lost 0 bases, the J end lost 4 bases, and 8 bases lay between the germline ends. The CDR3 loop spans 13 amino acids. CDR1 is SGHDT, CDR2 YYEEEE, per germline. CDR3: CASSLVLSYEQYF. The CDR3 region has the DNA TGTGCCAGCAGCTTGGTACTATCATACGAGCAGTACTTC. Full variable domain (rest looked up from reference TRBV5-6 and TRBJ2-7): DAGVTQSPTHLIKTRGQQVTLRCSPKSGHDTVSWYQQALGQGPQFIFQYYEEEERQRGNFPDRFSGHQFPNYSSELNVNALLLGDSALYLCASSLVLSYEQYFGPGTRLTVT.

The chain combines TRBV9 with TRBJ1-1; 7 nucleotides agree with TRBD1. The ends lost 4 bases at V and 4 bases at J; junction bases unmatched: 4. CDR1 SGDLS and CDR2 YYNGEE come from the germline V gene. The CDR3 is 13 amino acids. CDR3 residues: CASSLGDSTEAFF. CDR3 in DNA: TGTGCCAGCAGCCTTGGGGACAGCACTGAAGCTTTCTTT.

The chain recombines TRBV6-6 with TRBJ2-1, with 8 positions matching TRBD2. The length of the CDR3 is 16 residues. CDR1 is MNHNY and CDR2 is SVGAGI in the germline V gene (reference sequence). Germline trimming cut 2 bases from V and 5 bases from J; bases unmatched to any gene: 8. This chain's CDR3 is CASSYPSGGFHNEQFF. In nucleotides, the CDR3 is TGTGCCAGCAGTTACCCTTCGGGGGGGTTTCACAATGAGCAGTTCTTC.

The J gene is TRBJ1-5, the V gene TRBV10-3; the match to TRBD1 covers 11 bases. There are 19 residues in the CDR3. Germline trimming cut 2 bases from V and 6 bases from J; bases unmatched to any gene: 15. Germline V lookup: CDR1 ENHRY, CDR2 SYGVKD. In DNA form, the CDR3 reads TGTGCCATCAGTGAGGCTGGACAGGGGGCGGCGTTTAGGGGTCAGCCCCAGCATTTT. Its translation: CAISEAGQGAAFRGQPQHF.

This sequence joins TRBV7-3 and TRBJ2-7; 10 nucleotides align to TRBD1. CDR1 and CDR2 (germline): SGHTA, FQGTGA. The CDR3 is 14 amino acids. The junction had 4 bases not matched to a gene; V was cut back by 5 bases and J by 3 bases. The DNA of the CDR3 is TGTGCCAGCAGCGTGACAGGGGGCGGCTACGAGCAGTACTTC. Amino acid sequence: CASSVTGGGYEQYF.

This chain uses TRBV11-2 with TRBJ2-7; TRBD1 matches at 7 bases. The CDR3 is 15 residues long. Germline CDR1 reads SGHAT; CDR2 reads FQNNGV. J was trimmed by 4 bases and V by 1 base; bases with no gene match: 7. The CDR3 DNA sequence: TGTGCCAGCAGCTTAGTAGGGGGCAAGGGGTACGAGCAGTACTTC. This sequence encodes CASSLVGGKGYEQYF.

The CDR3 protein is CATSRENRGKEQYF. In DNA, the CDR3 is TGTGCCACCAGCAGAGAAAACAGGGGAAAGGAGCAGTACTTC. J is TRBJ2-7 and V is TRBV15, with TRBD1 matching over 7 bases. V dropped 0 bases and J dropped 7; count of bases not matched to a gene: 6. Germline CDR1 is LNHNV and CDR2 is YYDKDF (reference sequence). This CDR3 is built from 14 residues.

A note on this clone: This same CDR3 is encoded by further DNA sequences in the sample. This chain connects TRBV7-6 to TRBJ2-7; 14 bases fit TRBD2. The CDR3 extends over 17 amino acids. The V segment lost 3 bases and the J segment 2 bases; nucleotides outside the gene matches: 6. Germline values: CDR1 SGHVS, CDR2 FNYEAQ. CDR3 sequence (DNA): TGTGCCAGCAGCTTGGGACTAGCGGGAGAACATACCTACGAGCAGTACTTC. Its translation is CASSLGLAGEHTYEQYF.

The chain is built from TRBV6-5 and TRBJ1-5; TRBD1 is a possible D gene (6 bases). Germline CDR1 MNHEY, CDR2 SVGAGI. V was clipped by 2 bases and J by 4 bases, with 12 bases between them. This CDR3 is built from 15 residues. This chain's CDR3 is CASSYGQGPNQPQHF. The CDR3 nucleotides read TGTGCCAGCAGTTACGGGCAGGGGCCTAATCAGCCCCAGCATTTT.

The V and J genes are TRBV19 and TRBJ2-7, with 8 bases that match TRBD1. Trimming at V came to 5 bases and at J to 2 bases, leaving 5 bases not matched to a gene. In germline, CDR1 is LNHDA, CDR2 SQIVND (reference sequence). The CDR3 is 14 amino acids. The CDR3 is CASSAGTGAYEQYF. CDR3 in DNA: TGTGCCAGTAGTGCCGGGACAGGAGCCTACGAGCAGTACTTC.

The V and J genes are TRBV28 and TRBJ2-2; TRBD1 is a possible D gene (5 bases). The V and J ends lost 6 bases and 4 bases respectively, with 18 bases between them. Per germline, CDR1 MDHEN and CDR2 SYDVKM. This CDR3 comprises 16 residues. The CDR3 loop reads CASRPRKGSGTGELFF. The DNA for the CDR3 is TGTGCCAGCAGACCAAGAAAGGGGTCGGGCACCGGGGAGCTGTTTTTT.

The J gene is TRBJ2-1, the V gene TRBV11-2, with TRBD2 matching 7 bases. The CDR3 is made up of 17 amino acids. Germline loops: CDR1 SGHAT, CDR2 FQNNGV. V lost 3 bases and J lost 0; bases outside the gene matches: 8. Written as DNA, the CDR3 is TGTGCCAGCAGCTTTTCCACTAGCGCCCACTCCTACAATGAGCAGTTCTTC. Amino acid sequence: CASSFSTSAHSYNEQFF.

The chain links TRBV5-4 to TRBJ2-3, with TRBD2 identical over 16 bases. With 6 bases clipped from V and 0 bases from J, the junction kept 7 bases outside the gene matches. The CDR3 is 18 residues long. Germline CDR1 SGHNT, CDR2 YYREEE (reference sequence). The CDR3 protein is CASTGTSGRAISTDTQYF. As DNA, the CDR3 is TGTGCCAGCACAGGGACTAGCGGGAGGGCTATCAGCACAGATACGCAGTATTTT.